Sequencing of this T cell receptor beta chain was carried out in a study of blood T cell repertoires in COVID-19. Study-level background: Some COVID-19 samples were acute and others convalescent; all came from the United States, Italy and Spain. T cells, B-cell-depleted T cells, or PBMCs provided the cDNA or gDNA that served as material.

The germline gives CDR1 SGHRS, CDR2 YFSETQ. The V gene lost 3 bases and the J gene lost 4 bases, with 10 bases spanning the gap. The CDR3 totals 14 residues. As originally analysed: Reference gene primer amplification yielded estimated nucleated cell counts. The table came from immunoSEQ multiplex PCR; TCRdb's copy has only in-frame clones and leaves some out. V and J calls and clone size are copied from that table; D and trimming were computed from the DNA. Of roughly 92,000 clones listed, approximately 86% were seen once; the top ten hold 10%. This clone was found a few times. Material: peripheral blood. This TCR was recovered from a man aged 45-65 years with acute or convalescent COVID-19. The chain joins TRBV5-1 to TRBJ1-4, with D possibly matching TRBD1 (6 bases). The CDR3: CASSSDSRNEKLFF. In DNA, the CDR3 is TGCGCCAGCAGCTCGGACAGCCGTAATGAAAAACTGTTTTTT.